This T cell receptor (beta chain) was identified during a study of identifying expanded T cells in peripheral blood. Overall study findings and caveats: Variance in clone template counts between roughly 2-week samples significantly increased with total template count across all healthy donors. Over about two and four weeks, about 16.4 and 19 clones changed, versus 1.2 between replicates.

No infections or other immune events were documented during collection. Germline V gene lookup returns CDR1 LNHDA and CDR2 SQIVND (reference sequence). The V gene lost 9 bases and the J gene lost 4 bases, with 16 bases spanning the gap. This CDR3 is 13 amino acids long. As concerns this clone: Its antigen remains unidentified.

TCRdb's copy holds only in-frame clones and misses some; the assay was immunoSEQ multiplex PCR. In the table there are some 100,000 clones, 75% to 90% of which are singletons. This rearrangement joins TRBV19 to TRBJ2-7; tentatively, D is TRBD1 (6 bases). The clonotype was recovered from a person between 18 and 75 years old in good health. Sequences were obtained from blood. The CDR3, as DNA: TGTGCCAGCAGCCAGGGGCGCAGATACGAGCAGTACTTC. Amino acids: CASSQGRRYEQYF.